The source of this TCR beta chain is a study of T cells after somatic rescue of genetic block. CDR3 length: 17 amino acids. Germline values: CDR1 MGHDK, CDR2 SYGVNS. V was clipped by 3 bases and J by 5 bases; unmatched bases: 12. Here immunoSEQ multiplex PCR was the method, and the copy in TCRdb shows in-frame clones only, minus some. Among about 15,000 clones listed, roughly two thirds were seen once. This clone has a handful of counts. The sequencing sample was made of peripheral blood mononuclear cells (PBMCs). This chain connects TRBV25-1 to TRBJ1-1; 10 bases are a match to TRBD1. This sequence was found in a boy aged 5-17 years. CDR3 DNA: TGTGCCAGCAGTGAGTCGGGGGGAGACAGGGGGCGAACTGAAGCTTTCTTT. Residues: CASSESGGDRGRTEAFF.